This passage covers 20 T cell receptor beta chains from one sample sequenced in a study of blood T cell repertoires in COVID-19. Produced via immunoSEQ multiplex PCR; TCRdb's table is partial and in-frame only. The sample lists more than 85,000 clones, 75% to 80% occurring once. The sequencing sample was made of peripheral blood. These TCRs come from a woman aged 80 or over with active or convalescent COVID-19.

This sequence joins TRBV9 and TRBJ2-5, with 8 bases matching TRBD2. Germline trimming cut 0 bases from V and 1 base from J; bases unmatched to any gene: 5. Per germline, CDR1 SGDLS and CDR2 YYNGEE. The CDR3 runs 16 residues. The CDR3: CASSVGGSGAQETQYF. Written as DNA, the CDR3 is TGTGCCAGCAGCGTAGGGGGTAGCGGGGCCCAAGAGACCCAGTACTTC.

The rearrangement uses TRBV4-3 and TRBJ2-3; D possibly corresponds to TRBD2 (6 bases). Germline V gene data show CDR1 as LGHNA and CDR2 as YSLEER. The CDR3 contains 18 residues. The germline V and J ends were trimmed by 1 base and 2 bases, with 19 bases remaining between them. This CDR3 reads CASSQGLLIGRVTDTQYF. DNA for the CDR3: TGCGCCAGCAGCCAAGGACTGCTGATCGGGAGAGTCACAGATACGCAGTATTTT.

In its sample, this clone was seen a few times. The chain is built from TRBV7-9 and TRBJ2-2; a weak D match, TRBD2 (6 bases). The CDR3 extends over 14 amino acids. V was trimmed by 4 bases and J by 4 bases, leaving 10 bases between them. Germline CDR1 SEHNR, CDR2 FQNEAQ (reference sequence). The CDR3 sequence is CASSSFGGTGELFF. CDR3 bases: TGTGCCAGCAGCTCATTCGGGGGCACCGGGGAGCTGTTTTTT.

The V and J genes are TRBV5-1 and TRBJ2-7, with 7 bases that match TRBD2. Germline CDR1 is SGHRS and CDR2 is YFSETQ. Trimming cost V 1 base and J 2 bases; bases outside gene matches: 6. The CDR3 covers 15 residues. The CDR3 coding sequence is TGCGCCAGCAGCTTGTACAGCGGGGAGACCTACGAGCAGTACTTC. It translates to CASSLYSGETYEQYF. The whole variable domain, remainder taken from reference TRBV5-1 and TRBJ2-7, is KAGVTQTPRYLIKTRGQQVTLSCSPISGHRSVSWYQQTPGQGLQFLFEYFSETQRNKGNFPGRFSGRQFSNSRSEMNVSTLELGDSALYLCASSLYSGETYEQYFGPGTRLTVT.

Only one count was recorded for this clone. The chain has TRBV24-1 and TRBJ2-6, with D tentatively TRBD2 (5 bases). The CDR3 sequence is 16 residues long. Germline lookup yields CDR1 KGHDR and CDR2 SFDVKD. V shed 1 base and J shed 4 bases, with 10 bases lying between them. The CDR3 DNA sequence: TGTGCCACCAGTGATTTTCGGGGTCTCGGGGCCAACGTCCTGACTTTC. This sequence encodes CATSDFRGLGANVLTF.

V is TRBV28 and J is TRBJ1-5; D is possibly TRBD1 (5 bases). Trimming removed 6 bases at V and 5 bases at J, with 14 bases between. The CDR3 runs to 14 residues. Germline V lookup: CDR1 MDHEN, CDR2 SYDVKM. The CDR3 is CASRVMGGDQPQHF. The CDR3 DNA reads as TGTGCCAGCAGAGTTATGGGGGGGGATCAGCCCCAGCATTTT.

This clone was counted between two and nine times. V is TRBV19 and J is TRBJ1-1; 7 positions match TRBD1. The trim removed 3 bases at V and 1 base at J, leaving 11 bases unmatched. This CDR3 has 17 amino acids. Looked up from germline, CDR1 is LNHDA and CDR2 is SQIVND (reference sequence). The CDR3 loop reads CASSIRSGGYTNTEAFF. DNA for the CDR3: TGTGCCAGTAGTATCCGCTCAGGGGGTTATACGAACACTGAAGCTTTCTTT.

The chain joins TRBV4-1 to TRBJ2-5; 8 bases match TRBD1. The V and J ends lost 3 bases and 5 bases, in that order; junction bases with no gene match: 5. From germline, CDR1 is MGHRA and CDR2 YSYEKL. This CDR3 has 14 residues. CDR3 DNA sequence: TGCGCCAGCAGCCAGACAGGGGTTCCGGAGACCCAGTACTTC. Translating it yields CASSQTGVPETQYF.

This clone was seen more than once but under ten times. The CDR3 is CASSRGLAVNTGELFF. The CDR3 bases are TGTGCCAGCAGCCGCGGACTAGCGGTGAACACCGGGGAGCTGTTTTTT. This chain connects TRBV3-1 (or the pseudogene TRBV3-2) to TRBJ2-2, with TRBD2 identical over 10 bases. Germline V gives CDR1 LGHDT, CDR2 YNNKEL (reference sequence). V was clipped by 4 bases and J by 1 base; unmatched bases: 3. The CDR3 runs 16 residues.

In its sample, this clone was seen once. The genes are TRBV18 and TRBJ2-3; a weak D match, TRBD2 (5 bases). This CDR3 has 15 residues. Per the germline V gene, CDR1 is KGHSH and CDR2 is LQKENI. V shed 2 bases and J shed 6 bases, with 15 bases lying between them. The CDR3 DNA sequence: TGTGCCAGCTCACCAGAGGAGGTGGGTTTGGATACGCAGTATTTT. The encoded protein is CASSPEEVGLDTQYF.

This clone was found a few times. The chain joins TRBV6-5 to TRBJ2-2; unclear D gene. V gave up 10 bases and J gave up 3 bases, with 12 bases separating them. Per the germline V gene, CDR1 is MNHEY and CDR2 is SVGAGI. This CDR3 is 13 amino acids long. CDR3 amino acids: CAILRQDTGELFF. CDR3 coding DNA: TGTGCCATCCTCCGTCAGGACACCGGGGAGCTGTTTTTT.

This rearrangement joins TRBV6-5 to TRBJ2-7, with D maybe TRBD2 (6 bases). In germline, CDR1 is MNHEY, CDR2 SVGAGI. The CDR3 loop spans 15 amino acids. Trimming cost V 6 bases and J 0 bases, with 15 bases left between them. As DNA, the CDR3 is TGTGCCAGCAGGAATGGCCTAGCGAGCTCCTACGAGCAGTACTTC. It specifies CASRNGLASSYEQYF.

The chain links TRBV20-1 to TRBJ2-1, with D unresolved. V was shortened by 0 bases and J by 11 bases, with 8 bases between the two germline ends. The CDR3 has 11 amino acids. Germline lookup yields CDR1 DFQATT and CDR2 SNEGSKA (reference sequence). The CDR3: CSARDLPKQFF. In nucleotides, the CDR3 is TGCAGTGCTAGAGATCTGCCTAAGCAGTTCTTC.

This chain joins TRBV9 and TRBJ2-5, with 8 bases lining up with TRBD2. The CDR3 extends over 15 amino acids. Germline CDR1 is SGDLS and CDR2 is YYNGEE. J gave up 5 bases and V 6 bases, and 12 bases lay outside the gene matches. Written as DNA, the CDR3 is TGTGCCAGCACCCCGGGGGGGTGGGCCTCCGAGACCCAGTACTTC. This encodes CASTPGGWASETQYF. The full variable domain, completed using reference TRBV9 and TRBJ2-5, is DSGVTQTPKHLITATGQRVTLRCSPRSGDLSVYWYQQSLDQGLQFLIQYYNGEERAKGNILERFSAQQFPDLHSELNLSSLELGDSALYFCASTPGGWASETQYFGPGTRLLVL.

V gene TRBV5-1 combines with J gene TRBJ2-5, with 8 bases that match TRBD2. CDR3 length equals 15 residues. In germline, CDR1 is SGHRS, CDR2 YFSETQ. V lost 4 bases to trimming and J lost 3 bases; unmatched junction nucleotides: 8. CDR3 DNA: TGCGCCAGCAGCCCGGGAGGGAGGGAGAAAGAGACCCAGTACTTC. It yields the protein CASSPGGREKETQYF.

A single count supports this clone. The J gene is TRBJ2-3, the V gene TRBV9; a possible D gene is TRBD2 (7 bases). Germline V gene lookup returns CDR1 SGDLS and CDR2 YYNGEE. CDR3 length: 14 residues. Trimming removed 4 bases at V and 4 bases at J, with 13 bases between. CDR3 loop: CASSFEGGADTQYF. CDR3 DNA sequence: TGTGCCAGCAGCTTTGAGGGGGGGGCAGATACGCAGTATTTT.

The CDR3 sequence: CASSPTLTSGDTDTQYF. CDR3 DNA sequence: TGTGCCAGCTCACCAACCCTGACTAGCGGGGATACAGATACGCAGTATTTT. The chain has TRBV18 and TRBJ2-3; 11 nucleotides align to TRBD2. The CDR3 sequence is 17 residues long. With V trimmed by 2 bases and J by 3 bases, 7 bases remained unmatched. The germline CDR1 and CDR2 sequences are KGHSH and LQKENI.

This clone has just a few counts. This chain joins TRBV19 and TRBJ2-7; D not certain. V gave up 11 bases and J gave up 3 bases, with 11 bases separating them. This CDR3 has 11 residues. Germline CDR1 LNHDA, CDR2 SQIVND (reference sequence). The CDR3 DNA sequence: TGTGCCTCCGCGTCGGGCTACGAGCAGTACTTC. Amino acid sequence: CASASGYEQYF. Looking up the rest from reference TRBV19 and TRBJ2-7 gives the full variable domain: DGGITQSPKYLFRKEGQNVTLSCEQNLNHDAMYWYRQDPGQGLRLIYYSQIVNDFQKGDIAEGYSVSREKKESFPLTVTSAQKNPTAFYLCASASGYEQYFGPGTRLTVT.

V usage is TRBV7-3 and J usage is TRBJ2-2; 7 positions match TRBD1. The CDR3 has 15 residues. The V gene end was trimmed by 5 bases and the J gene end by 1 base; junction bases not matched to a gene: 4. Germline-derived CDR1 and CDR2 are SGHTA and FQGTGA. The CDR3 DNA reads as TGTGCCAGCAGCCAACAGGGGCTGAACACCGGGGAGCTGTTTTTT. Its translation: CASSQQGLNTGELFF.

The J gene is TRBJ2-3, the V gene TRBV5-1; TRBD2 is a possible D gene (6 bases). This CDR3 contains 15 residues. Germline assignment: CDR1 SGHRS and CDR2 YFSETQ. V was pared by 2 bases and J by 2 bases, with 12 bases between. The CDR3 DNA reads TGCGCCAGCAGCTTAATGGCTAGCGACACAGATACGCAGTATTTT. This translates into CASSLMASDTDTQYF.